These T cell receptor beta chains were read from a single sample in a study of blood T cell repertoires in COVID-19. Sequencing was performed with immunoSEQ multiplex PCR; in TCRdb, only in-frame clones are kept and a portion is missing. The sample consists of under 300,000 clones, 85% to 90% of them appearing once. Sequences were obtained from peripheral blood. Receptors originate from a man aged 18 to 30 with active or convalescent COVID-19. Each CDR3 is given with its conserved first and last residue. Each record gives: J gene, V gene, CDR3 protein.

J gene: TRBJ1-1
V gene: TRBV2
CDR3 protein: CASSEDRATEAFF

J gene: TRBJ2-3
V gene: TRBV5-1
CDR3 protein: CASFLGRTTVADTQYF

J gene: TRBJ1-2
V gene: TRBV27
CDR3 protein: CASSLLVGGAGGYTF

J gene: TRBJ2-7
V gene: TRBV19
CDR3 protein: CASSPRQVGSSYEQYF

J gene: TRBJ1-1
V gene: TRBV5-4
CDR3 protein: CASSLPGIWGTEAFF

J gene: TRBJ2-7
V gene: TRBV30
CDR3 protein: CAWTSGRANEQYF

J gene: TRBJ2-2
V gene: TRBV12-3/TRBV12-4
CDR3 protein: CASSFRGGGELFF

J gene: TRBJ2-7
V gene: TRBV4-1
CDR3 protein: CASSQVAVNPYEQYF

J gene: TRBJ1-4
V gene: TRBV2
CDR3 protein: CASSFPGQGNEKLFF

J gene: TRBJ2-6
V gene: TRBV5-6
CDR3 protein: CASSGQASGANVLTF

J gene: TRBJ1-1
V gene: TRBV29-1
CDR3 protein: CSVVGGDPTLEAFF

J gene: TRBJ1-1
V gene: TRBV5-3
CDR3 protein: CARSYLAPRGAFF

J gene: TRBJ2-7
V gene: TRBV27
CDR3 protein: CASSRTSSYEQYF

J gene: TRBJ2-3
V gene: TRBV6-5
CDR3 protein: CASSYSIEDTQYF

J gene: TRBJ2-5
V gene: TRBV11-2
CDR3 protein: CASSPQAGGPQETQYF

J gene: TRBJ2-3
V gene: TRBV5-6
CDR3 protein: CASPEASEDTQYF

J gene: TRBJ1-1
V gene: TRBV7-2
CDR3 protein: CASSFTGMNTEAFF

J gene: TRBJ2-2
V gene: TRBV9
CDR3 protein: CASSGYMDYGELFF

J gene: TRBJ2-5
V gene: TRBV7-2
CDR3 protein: CASRPGTGQETQYF

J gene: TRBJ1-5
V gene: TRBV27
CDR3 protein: CASTARGGMGNQPQHF

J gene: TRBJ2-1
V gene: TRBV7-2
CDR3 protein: CASSLGGLAGGTEQFF

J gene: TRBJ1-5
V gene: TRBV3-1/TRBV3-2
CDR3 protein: CASSGTGGVQPQHF

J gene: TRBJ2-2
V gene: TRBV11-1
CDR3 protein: CASANPGTGELFF

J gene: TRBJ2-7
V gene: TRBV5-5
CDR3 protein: CASSWDRIVYEQYF

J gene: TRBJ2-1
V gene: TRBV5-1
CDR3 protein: CASSLFETSGDYNEQFF

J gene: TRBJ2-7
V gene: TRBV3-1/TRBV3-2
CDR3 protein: CASSLAGTQAYEQYF

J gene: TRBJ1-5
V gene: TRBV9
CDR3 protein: CASSVDSHLNQPQHF

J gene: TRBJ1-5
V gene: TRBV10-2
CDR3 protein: CASRGRGSNQPQHF

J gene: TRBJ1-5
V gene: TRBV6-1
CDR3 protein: CASSDLQGSGNQPQHF

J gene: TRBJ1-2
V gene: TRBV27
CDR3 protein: CASSLSPGGHGYTF

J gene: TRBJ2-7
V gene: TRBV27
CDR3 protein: CASSPSGSSSYEQYF

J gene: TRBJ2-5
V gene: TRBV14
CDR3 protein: CASSQGSSRGETQYF

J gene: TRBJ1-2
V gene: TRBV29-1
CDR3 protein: CSVEDRDRNYGYTF

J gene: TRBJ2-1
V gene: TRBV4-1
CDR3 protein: CASSSRDHNEQFF

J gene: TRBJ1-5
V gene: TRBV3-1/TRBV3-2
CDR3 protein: CASSADRAVQPQHF

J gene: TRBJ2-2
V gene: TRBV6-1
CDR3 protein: CASREWTVASNTGELFF

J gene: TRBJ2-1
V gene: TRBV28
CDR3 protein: CASSDTGYEQFF

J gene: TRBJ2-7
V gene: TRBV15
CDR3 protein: CATSRGSGHLNLRGQYF